These 25 T cell receptor beta chains were sequenced from one sample in a study of blood T cell repertoires in COVID-19. TCRdb's table, derived via immunoSEQ multiplex PCR, lists solely in-frame clones and lacks some. The sample lists 100,000 or so clones; approximately 90% were seen once. Sequences were obtained from peripheral blood. The receptors here all came from a woman older than 75 with acute or convalescent COVID-19.

The CDR3 DNA reads as TGTGCCAGCAGCTTGGCGGGCAGCGGGGGGGCTTGGGCCACAGATACGCAGTATTTT. Its translation: CASSLAGSGGAWATDTQYF. This chain links TRBV5-6 with TRBJ2-3; TRBD2 agrees at 10 bases. Per germline, CDR1 SGHDT and CDR2 YYEEEE. This CDR3 is built from 19 residues. V lost 0 bases, J lost 2 bases, and 12 bases stayed unmatched.

The V gene is TRBV14, the J gene TRBJ2-2; 9 nucleotides align to TRBD2. The CDR3 runs to 17 residues. Germline CDR1 and CDR2: SGHDN and FVKESK. The trim removed 8 bases at V and 0 bases at J, leaving 10 bases unmatched. The CDR3 bases are TGTGCCAGCCCCGAGGTGCGGGGGGGACCGAACACCGGGGAGCTGTTTTTT. Translating gives CASPEVRGGPNTGELFF.

The J gene is TRBJ2-5, the V gene TRBV3-1 (or the pseudogene TRBV3-2), with 11 bases aligning to TRBD2. Germline trimming cut 1 base from V and 5 bases from J; bases unmatched to any gene: 18. Germline V gene data show CDR1 as LGHDT and CDR2 as YNNKEL (reference sequence). This CDR3 is 20 amino acids long. DNA for the CDR3: TGTGCCAGCAGCCAAGTGTGGCTGGGGCTAGCGGGGGGCGGAGAGGAGACCCAGTACTTC. This gives the protein CASSQVWLGLAGGGEETQYF.

The chain joins TRBV5-1 to TRBJ1-1; D perhaps matches TRBD1 (5 bases). This CDR3 has 15 residues. Germline lookup yields CDR1 SGHRS and CDR2 YFSETQ. V was cut by 3 bases and J by 6 bases, with 18 bases left in between. DNA of the CDR3: TGCGCCAGCAGCTCGCGGGACTCTCGAGGTTCTGAAGCTTTCTTT. Translation: CASSSRDSRGSEAFF. Complete variable domain (other parts from reference TRBV5-1 and TRBJ1-1): KAGVTQTPRYLIKTRGQQVTLSCSPISGHRSVSWYQQTPGQGLQFLFEYFSETQRNKGNFPGRFSGRQFSNSRSEMNVSTLELGDSALYLCASSSRDSRGSEAFFGQGTRLTVV.

The rearrangement links TRBV4-1 to TRBJ1-1, with 8 nucleotides matching TRBD1. Germline CDR1 reads MGHRA; CDR2 reads YSYEKL. The V gene end was trimmed by 1 base and the J gene end by 0 bases; junction bases not matched to a gene: 4. The CDR3 has 16 amino acids. The CDR3 here is CASSQGQGAMNTEAFF. The CDR3 region has the DNA TGCGCCAGCAGCCAAGGGCAGGGGGCAATGAACACTGAAGCTTTCTTT.

This chain connects TRBV24-1 to TRBJ1-5; a possible D gene is TRBD1 (6 bases). Germline V gene data show CDR1 as KGHDR and CDR2 as SFDVKD. The CDR3 is made up of 15 amino acids. V shed 6 bases and J shed 0 bases, with 11 bases lying between them. In DNA form, the CDR3 reads TGTGCCACCAGTCAAGGACAGACTAGCAATCAGCCCCAGCATTTT. Translation gives CATSQGQTSNQPQHF.

This clone came up once. The chain carries TRBV6-5 and TRBJ2-5; D is unclear. The CDR3 runs 15 residues. V was shortened by 6 bases and J by 1 base, with 15 bases between the two germline ends. In germline, CDR1 is MNHEY, CDR2 SVGAGI. CDR3 in DNA: TGTGCCAGCAGCCTACGCCAGGTGGGCCAAGAGACCCAGTACTTC. Amino acid sequence: CASSLRQVGQETQYF.

V usage is TRBV7-3 and J usage is TRBJ2-6, with D perhaps matching TRBD1 (6 bases). Trimming removed 5 bases from V and 1 base from J, with 18 bases in between. This CDR3 contains 18 residues. In germline, CDR1 is SGHTA, CDR2 FQGTGA. Here the CDR3 reads CASSKQGISASGANVLTF. CDR3 coding DNA: TGTGCCAGCAGCAAACAGGGAATCTCCGCTTCTGGGGCCAACGTCCTGACTTTC.

This chain connects TRBV24-1 to TRBJ2-2; 14 bases are shared with TRBD2. Germline V gives CDR1 KGHDR, CDR2 SFDVKD. The CDR3 is 14 amino acids. V was pared by 11 bases and J by 4 bases, with 2 bases of the junction left unmatched. The CDR3 sequence is CAIGTSGGTGELFF. The CDR3 nucleotides read TGTGCCATCGGGACTAGCGGGGGCACCGGGGAGCTGTTTTTT.

This clone has only one observation. The CDR3 DNA reads TGTGCCACCAGCAGGGGAACAGAGCGGGGGCAGCCCCAGCATTTT. Translating it yields CATSRGTERGQPQHF. This chain uses TRBV15 with TRBJ1-5; TRBD1 might be the D (5 bases). This CDR3 comprises 15 residues. Germline V gene data show CDR1 as LNHNV and CDR2 as YYDKDF (reference sequence). V was shortened by 3 bases and J by 7 bases, with 16 bases between the two germline ends.

The chain links TRBV3-1 (or the pseudogene TRBV3-2) to TRBJ2-5; 8 nucleotides align to TRBD2. After removal of 2 bases from V and 2 bases from J, the junction contained 7 bases not matched to a gene. Germline V gene lookup returns CDR1 LGHDT and CDR2 YNNKEL (reference sequence). There are 16 residues in the CDR3. Here the CDR3 reads CASSQKRGLKQETQYF. CDR3 DNA sequence: TGTGCCAGCAGCCAAAAGCGGGGGCTCAAGCAAGAGACCCAGTACTTC.

J is TRBJ2-7 and V is TRBV9; D is perhaps TRBD1 (6 bases). From germline, CDR1 is SGDLS and CDR2 YYNGEE. There are 15 residues in the CDR3. The V and J ends lost 4 bases and 3 bases respectively, with 17 bases between them. The CDR3: CASSPWGQLGYEQYF. The CDR3 DNA sequence: TGTGCCAGCAGCCCCTGGGGGCAGTTAGGCTACGAGCAGTACTTC.

Here the CDR3 reads CASSLLPGTIGGYTF. The CDR3 DNA is TGTGCCAGCAGTCTGTTACCCGGGACAATAGGTGGCTACACCTTC. The chain combines TRBV28 with TRBJ1-2; D perhaps matches TRBD1 (6 bases). Between the trimmed V and J ends, which lost 5 bases and 7 bases, there was a span of 20 bases. The CDR3 loop spans 15 amino acids. Looked up from germline, CDR1 is MDHEN and CDR2 is SYDVKM.

The chain uses TRBV4-1 and TRBJ1-3, with a weak D call TRBD1 (5 bases). Trimming shortened V by 1 base and J by 2 bases, and 9 bases separated the two germline ends. CDR3 length: 15 amino acids. Per the germline V gene, CDR1 is MGHRA and CDR2 is YSYEKL. DNA for the CDR3: TGCGCCAGCAGCCAAGGACAGTCCGCTGGAAACACCATATATTTT. Its protein is CASSQGQSAGNTIYF.

The chain couples TRBV7-2 to TRBJ2-7; tentative D call: TRBD1 (6 bases). Germline CDR1 is SGHTA and CDR2 is FQGNSA. CDR3 size: 13 residues. The V end lost 5 bases, the J end lost 12 bases, and 20 bases lay between the germline ends. The CDR3 is CASSLNTGYPGYF. CDR3 in DNA: TGTGCCAGCAGCCTCAATACAGGGTACCCCGGGTACTTC.

The CDR3 reads CATSDFTTGAETQYF. The CDR3 nucleotides are TGTGCCACCAGTGATTTCACGACAGGGGCGGAGACCCAGTACTTC. This rearrangement joins TRBV24-1 to TRBJ2-5; 8 bases align to TRBD1. Germline V gene lookup returns CDR1 KGHDR and CDR2 SFDVKD. Germline trimming cut 1 base from V and 5 bases from J; bases unmatched to any gene: 5. CDR3 length: 15 residues.

Comments on this clone: An end of the junction does not agree with germline; a read error may underlie this. This chain uses TRBV15 with TRBJ2-1; 9 nucleotides match TRBD2. The CDR3 runs to 16 residues. CDR1 and CDR2 (germline): LNHNV, YYDKDF (reference sequence). The CDR3 loop reads CATSRDSGGRNNEQFF. DNA for the CDR3: TGTGCCACCAGCCGAGACAGCGGGGGGAGGAACAATGAGCAGTTCTTC.

This rearrangement joins TRBV11-2 to TRBJ2-7; D is perhaps TRBD1 (5 bases). Per the germline V gene, CDR1 is SGHAT and CDR2 is FQNNGV. V gave up 4 bases and J gave up 5 bases, with 18 bases separating them. The CDR3 is made up of 15 amino acids. CDR3 region: CASSSIRSRENEQYF. As DNA, the CDR3 is TGTGCCAGCAGCTCGATCCGATCCAGGGAAAACGAGCAGTACTTC.

The gene calls are TRBV7-9 and TRBJ2-7; TRBD1 aligns across 8 bases. Looked up from germline, CDR1 is SEHNR and CDR2 is FQNEAQ (reference sequence). This CDR3 spans 14 amino acids. Trimming removed 1 base from V and 4 bases from J; junction bases left unmatched: 3. The CDR3 region is CASSLGTGTYEQYF. The DNA of the CDR3 is TGTGCCAGCAGCTTAGGGACAGGGACTTACGAGCAGTACTTC.

V and J are TRBV27 and TRBJ1-2; 7 nucleotides agree with TRBD1. Germline CDR1 MNHEY, CDR2 SMNVEV (reference sequence). This CDR3 is built from 15 residues. V was pared by 5 bases and J by 5 bases, with 11 bases of the junction left unmatched. CDR3 loop: CASSPLGQSRYGYTF. CDR3 DNA: TGTGCCAGCAGTCCGTTGGGACAGAGTAGGTATGGCTACACCTTC.

The J gene is TRBJ1-3, the V gene TRBV4-3; 9 bases line up with TRBD1. The CDR3 loop spans 16 amino acids. With 0 bases clipped from V and 2 bases from J, the junction kept 2 bases outside the gene matches. Germline values: CDR1 LGHNA, CDR2 YSLEER. The CDR3 spells CASSQDRTGAGNTIYF. CDR3 in DNA: TGCGCCAGCAGCCAAGATAGGACAGGGGCTGGAAACACCATATATTTT.

The chain recombines TRBV19 with TRBJ2-5, with TRBD2 matching 11 bases. Germline values: CDR1 LNHDA, CDR2 SQIVND (reference sequence). This CDR3 is 18 amino acids long. With V trimmed by 4 bases and J by 5 bases, 15 bases remained unmatched. The DNA for the CDR3 is TGTGCCAGTAGTAGAGATCATAGCGGGGGGGCTTCTGGGGAGACCCAGTACTTC. It translates to CASSRDHSGGASGETQYF. The full variable domain, completed using reference TRBV19 and TRBJ2-5, is DGGITQSPKYLFRKEGQNVTLSCEQNLNHDAMYWYRQDPGQGLRLIYYSQIVNDFQKGDIAEGYSVSREKKESFPLTVTSAQKNPTAFYLCASSRDHSGGASGETQYFGPGTRLLVL.

This clone was detected a few times. This sequence joins TRBV18 and TRBJ1-5; TRBD1 aligns across 7 bases. With 6 bases clipped from V and 4 bases from J, the junction kept 9 bases outside the gene matches. Per germline, CDR1 KGHSH and CDR2 LQKENI. The CDR3 is 15 amino acids. This CDR3 is CASSRDRVANQPQHF. The CDR3 DNA reads TGTGCCAGCTCCCGCGACAGGGTGGCAAATCAGCCCCAGCATTTT.

This clone came up once. The chain links TRBV28 to TRBJ1-1, with TRBD1 matching 10 bases. CDR3 length equals 14 residues. Germline values: CDR1 MDHEN, CDR2 SYDVKM. Trimming removed 2 bases from V and 4 bases from J; junction bases left unmatched: 1. CDR3 sequence: CASSLGTGVTEAFF. For the CDR3, the DNA is TGTGCCAGCAGTTTAGGGACAGGGGTCACTGAAGCTTTCTTT.

The chain is built from TRBV24-1 and TRBJ2-2, with 8 bases that match TRBD1. J lost 8 bases, V lost 4 bases, and 5 bases had no gene match. In germline, CDR1 is KGHDR, CDR2 SFDVKD. The CDR3 sequence is 14 residues long. DNA for the CDR3: TGTGCCACCAGTGACCTGGACAGGGTGGGGGAGCTGTTTTTT. It is translated as CATSDLDRVGELFF.